A single sample is the source of the 5 T cell receptor beta chains below, sequenced in a study of radiotherapy plus CTLA-4 blockade in lung cancer. Assay used: immunoSEQ multiplex PCR; TCRdb lists only in-frame clones, some missing. Here the sample spans 83,000 or so clones, 80% to 85% being singletons. Source: peripheral blood, taken from a patient treated with radiotherapy plus ipilimumab. These receptors were taken from a human donor with non-small cell lung cancer who had stable disease on radiotherapy plus ipilimumab.

This clone was detected only a few times. This chain uses TRBV6-1 with TRBJ2-1; 8 bases line up with TRBD2. The V segment lost 4 bases and the J segment 1 base; nucleotides outside the gene matches: 3. The CDR3 covers 15 residues. Germline loops: CDR1 MNHNS, CDR2 SASEGT. The CDR3 here is CASSVGGRSYNEQFF. CDR3 DNA: TGTGCCAGCAGTGTTGGCGGGAGGTCCTACAATGAGCAGTTCTTC.

The chain recombines TRBV6-1 with TRBJ2-1; D tentatively reads TRBD1 or TRBD2 (5 bases each). Germline V gene lookup returns CDR1 MNHNS and CDR2 SASEGT. Trimming took off 3 bases at V and 3 bases at J, with 15 bases between the two ends. This CDR3 has 16 amino acids. CDR3 loop: CASSDLSAGHYNEQFF. In DNA form, the CDR3 reads TGTGCCAGCAGTGACCTTAGCGCAGGGCACTACAATGAGCAGTTCTTC.

This chain joins TRBV18 and TRBJ2-5, with no clear D. There are 13 residues in the CDR3. Deletions cut 6 bases from V and 2 bases from J, with 10 bases between. Germline assignment: CDR1 KGHSH and CDR2 LQKENI. The DNA for the CDR3 is TGTGCCAGCTCTCTAGGAAGACAAGAGACCCAGTACTTC. It is translated as CASSLGRQETQYF.

The genes are TRBV30 and TRBJ1-5; 8 bases match TRBD1. The germline V gene encodes CDR1 GTSNPN and CDR2 SVGIG (reference sequence). V gave up 3 bases and J gave up 1 base; unmatched junction bases: 2. This CDR3 contains 14 residues. The CDR3 loop reads CAWRDRGSNQPQHF. The DNA for the CDR3 is TGTGCCTGGAGAGACAGGGGAAGCAATCAGCCCCAGCATTTT.

The gene calls are TRBV27 and TRBJ1-1; D remains ambiguous. V dropped 0 bases and J dropped 8 bases, with 16 bases sitting between them. Germline V lookup: CDR1 MNHEY, CDR2 SMNVEV (reference sequence). This CDR3 has 15 amino acids. CDR3 sequence (DNA): TGTGCCAGCAGTTTATCGTCAGGTCAGGCAACAGAAGCTTTCTTT. Its translation: CASSLSSGQATEAFF.